This T cell receptor (beta chain) was sequenced during a study of blood T cells in healthy people across ages. At the level of the study: Template switching picked up about one barcoded beta molecule for each two T cells.

Findings and caveats of the study: Aged donors had fewer naive CD4+ cells and lower diversity than long-lived donors.

This clonotype was observed a few times. Antigen unknown. J was trimmed by 6 bases and V by 5 bases; bases with no gene match: 3. The germline V gene has CDR1 SGHTA and CDR2 FQGNSA. The CDR3 extends over 13 amino acids. A second PCR of 7 to 11 cycles used a sample-barcoded 5' primer and a J-beta primer mix. All cDNA molecules were each tagged by a template-switch adaptor with 12 random nucleotides. MiXCR, applied by TCRdb to the 5' RACE reads, yields one record per CDR3 protein. The sample lists some 1.5 million distinct CDR3 sequences, roughly 28% occurring once. The chain carries TRBV7-2 and TRBJ2-1; 8 nucleotides align to TRBD1. The receptor was derived from a woman aged 25 to 45 in good health. Material: blood. The CDR3, as DNA: TGTGCCAGCAGCATCGACAGGGGCAATGAGCAGTTCTTC. Translation: CASSIDRGNEQFF.